These T cell receptor beta chains were read from a single sample in a study of vaccination effects on CD4 cells after COVID-19. Assay used: immunoSEQ multiplex PCR; TCRdb lists only in-frame clones, some missing. There are about 72,000 clones in the sample; 81% occur only once, and 0.95% to 1.5% lies in the top ten. What these receptors recognize is not known. The sequenced sample was CD4+ T cells from PBMCs cultured with HCoV-229E spike peptides, obtained after COVID-19 vaccination. All receptors come from a human donor who received a COVID-19 vaccine. The conserved cysteine and the conserved F or W are not part of the CDR3 here.

>TRBV9|TRBJ1-5
ASSPREGGQPQH
>TRBV29-1|TRBJ2-3
SLGTDTQY
>TRBV19|TRBJ2-5
ASSRSPEETQY
>TRBV5-6|TRBJ1-1
ASSPRDRDTTEAF
>TRBV5-1|TRBJ2-5
ASSFGFDQETQY
>TRBV5-1|TRBJ1-2
ASSSEGGGAGYGYT
>TRBV9|TRBJ1-2
ASSRGIRDTPYGYGYT
>TRBV15|TRBJ1-3
ATSRAFGTPSSGNTIY
>TRBV6-5|TRBJ1-1
ASSRGNTEAF
>TRBV18|TRBJ1-6
ASSQGTSYSPLH
>TRBV19|TRBJ2-2
ASRDDRGNTGELF
>TRBV28|TRBJ2-2
ASQTGVVGTGELF
>TRBV7-2|TRBJ2-2
ASSLSGSGELF
>TRBV6-5|TRBJ2-5
ASKTGQGREETQY
>TRBV7-2|TRBJ2-1
ASSLLPPEQF
>TRBV6-6|TRBJ2-5
ASSSTGGSKTQY
>TRBV12-3/TRBV12-4|TRBJ2-1
ASRLSQYNEQF
>TRBV7-9|TRBJ1-3
ASSDRGNTIY
>TRBV7-2|TRBJ1-1
ASSTQGQSNTEAF
>TRBV5-1|TRBJ1-1
ASSLGASQNTEAF
>TRBV6-5|TRBJ2-2
ASRPTGGIGELF
>TRBV15|TRBJ2-2
ATSPYTTGELF
>TRBV7-9|TRBJ2-5
ASSFGWGQLETQY
>TRBV5-1|TRBJ2-5
ASSSDRGEETQY
>TRBV7-2|TRBJ1-1
ASSLVGVNTEAF
>TRBV7-9|TRBJ1-4
ASSFGGGGSEKLF
>TRBV7-9|TRBJ1-4
ASRSTGGGEKLF
>TRBV18|TRBJ1-5
ASSPTGTGSIQPQH
>TRBV5-8|TRBJ2-3
ASSARGVRTDTQY
>TRBV5-1|TRBJ2-2
ASIQGRNTGELF
>TRBV24-1|TRBJ2-6
AIGQGANGANVLT
>TRBV9|TRBJ2-2
ASSGRTANTGELF
>TRBV24-1|TRBJ1-2
ATSDTRTGEGYT
>TRBV18|TRBJ2-5
ASSPPGTRNQETQY
>TRBV30|TRBJ1-3
AWSTGLSGNTIY
>TRBV24-1|TRBJ2-2
ATSDLGTATNTGELF
>TRBV24-1|TRBJ1-5
ATSDRDAQPQH
>TRBV5-1|TRBJ2-3
ASSLISWDRVTDTQY
>TRBV10-3|TRBJ1-2
ATRAVDYGYT